One and the same sample provided the 27 T cell receptor beta chains below, sequenced in a study of beta chain features in type 1 diabetes. Expressed TCRB transcripts were sequenced because the entire RNA isolate underwent reverse transcription. The assay was immunoSEQ multiplex PCR, and TCRdb's table has in-frame clones only and misses some. The table lists 430,000 or so clones, 11% of them singletons. Material: naive CD4+ T cells from blood. The receptors were sampled from a woman between 18 and 29 years old in good health.

This clone was counted a few times. This chain connects TRBV4-3 to TRBJ2-7; TRBD2 is a possible D gene (6 bases). Trimming pared 3 bases from V and 0 bases from J, leaving 15 bases between. CDR1 and CDR2 (germline): LGHNA, YSLEER. This CDR3 is 16 amino acids long. CDR3 sequence reads: CASSQSAGLSSYEQYF. The CDR3 DNA sequence: TGCGCCAGCAGCCAGTCCGCGGGACTGTCCTCCTACGAGCAGTACTTC.

This chain joins TRBV19 and TRBJ2-3, with D perhaps matching TRBD2 (5 bases). Germline lookup yields CDR1 LNHDA and CDR2 SQIVND (reference sequence). This CDR3 contains 13 residues. V lost 6 bases and J lost 2, with 9 bases in between. This CDR3 is CASSVEATDTQYF. The CDR3 DNA sequence: TGTGCCAGTAGCGTGGAGGCCACAGATACGCAGTATTTT.

The chain uses TRBV10-3 and TRBJ2-5, with 7 positions matching TRBD1. This CDR3 is 18 amino acids long. CDR1 is ENHRY and CDR2 is SYGVKD in the germline V gene. Trimming cost V 0 bases and J 5 bases; bases outside gene matches: 15. CDR3 nucleotides: TGTGCCATCAGTGAGTCTTCTTGGTACAGGGGAGATTCGGAGACCCAGTACTTC. This translates into CAISESSWYRGDSETQYF.

The V and J genes are TRBV2 and TRBJ1-5; D ambiguous. Deletions cut 6 bases from V and 5 bases from J, with 8 bases between. CDR1 is SNHLY and CDR2 is FYNNEI in the germline V gene. The CDR3 is made up of 12 amino acids. This CDR3 is CASSPRYQPQHF. As DNA, the CDR3 is TGTGCCAGCAGCCCACGTTATCAGCCCCAGCATTTT.

This clone has just a few counts. The chain carries TRBV2 and TRBJ2-7; no reliable D call. This CDR3 is built from 14 residues. Germline values: CDR1 SNHLY, CDR2 FYNNEI. V gave up 6 bases and J gave up 0 bases, with 12 bases separating them. The CDR3 DNA sequence: TGTGCCAGCAGGGACGACGAGAGCTCCTACGAGCAGTACTTC. Protein product: CASRDDESSYEQYF.

Comments on this clone: The sample has other DNA sequences that encode this CDR3 too. This chain links TRBV5-1 with TRBJ2-3; D remains unclear. Germline V gives CDR1 SGHRS, CDR2 YFSETQ. Trimming removed 0 bases from V and 1 base from J, with 3 bases in between. This CDR3 contains 13 residues. DNA for the CDR3: TGCGCCAGCAGCTTGGGGGGCACAGATACGCAGTATTTT. Translating it yields CASSLGGTDTQYF. Supplemented by reference TRBV5-1 and TRBJ2-3, the full variable domain reads KAGVTQTPRYLIKTRGQQVTLSCSPISGHRSVSWYQQTPGQGLQFLFEYFSETQRNKGNFPGRFSGRQFSNSRSEMNVSTLELGDSALYLCASSLGGTDTQYFGPGTRLTVL.

There are a few counts of this clone. The rearrangement uses TRBV6-6 and TRBJ1-1; 8 nucleotides match TRBD1. Germline lookup yields CDR1 MNHNY and CDR2 SVGAGI (reference sequence). The CDR3 is made up of 13 amino acids. Trimming took 6 bases from V and 4 from J; bases not matched to a gene: 4. The DNA of the CDR3 is TGTGCCAGCAGAAGACAGGGGCTCACTGAAGCTTTCTTT. Translation: CASRRQGLTEAFF.

This clone was detected a few times. This rearrangement joins TRBV5-1 to TRBJ2-1, with TRBD1 matching over 7 bases. V was pared by 2 bases and J by 9 bases, with 11 bases of the junction left unmatched. CDR1 is SGHRS, CDR2 YFSETQ, per germline. The CDR3 totals 15 residues. CDR3 DNA: TGCGCCAGCAGCTTCTTCGACAGGGCCGGCGGTGAGCAGTTCTTC. Translated, it gives CASSFFDRAGGEQFF.

This clone has just a few counts. The J gene is TRBJ2-5, the V gene TRBV6-6; D is unresolved. The V and J ends lost 0 bases and 2 bases respectively, with 10 bases between them. The germline gives CDR1 MNHNY, CDR2 SVGAGI (reference sequence). This CDR3 has 15 amino acids. CDR3 coding DNA: TGTGCCAGCAGTTACTCGAGGCAGGATCAAGAGACCCAGTACTTC. Translated: CASSYSRQDQETQYF.

A few counts support this clone. The sample contains more than one DNA sequence encoding this CDR3. The rearrangement joins TRBV29-1 to TRBJ2-7; the match to TRBD1 covers 7 bases. Germline V CDR1 and CDR2: SQVTM, ANQGSEA. The CDR3 spans 11 residues. V gave up 4 bases and J gave up 3 bases; unmatched junction bases: 0. The CDR3 coding sequence is TGCAGCGTTGGGGACAGCTACGAGCAGTACTTC. It encodes CSVGDSYEQYF.

This clone showed up just a few times. The chain has TRBV7-3 and TRBJ2-5; 10 bases align to TRBD2. Germline V gene sequence: CDR1 SGHTA, CDR2 FQGTGA. CDR3 length: 15 residues. The V gene end was trimmed by 3 bases and the J gene end by 1 base; junction bases not matched to a gene: 2. CDR3 DNA: TGTGCCAGCAGCTTTAGCGGGGGGATCCAAGAGACCCAGTACTTC. It yields the protein CASSFSGGIQETQYF.

The sample holds a few counts of this clone. J is TRBJ2-3 and V is TRBV2, with a possible D match to TRBD2 (6 bases). Trimming cost V 3 bases and J 0 bases, with 7 bases left between them. Per the germline V gene, CDR1 is SNHLY and CDR2 is FYNNEI. The CDR3 covers 14 residues. The CDR3 reads CASSEGTSTDTQYF. Written as DNA, the CDR3 is TGTGCCAGCAGTGAGGGGACTAGCACAGATACGCAGTATTTT.

This chain uses TRBV4-3 with TRBJ1-1; unclear D gene. V was pared by 4 bases and J by 1 base, with 13 bases between. CDR3 size: 15 residues. Germline values: CDR1 LGHNA, CDR2 YSLEER. DNA for the CDR3: TGCGCCAGCAGCCCGCTCATACTACGGAACACTGAAGCTTTCTTT. Encoded protein: CASSPLILRNTEAFF.

This chain links TRBV5-1 with TRBJ2-3; a possible D gene is TRBD1 (5 bases). Germline V gene lookup returns CDR1 SGHRS and CDR2 YFSETQ. Trimming took off 4 bases at V and 2 bases at J, with 11 bases between the two ends. The CDR3 totals 14 residues. The CDR3 coding sequence is TGCGCCAGCAGCCCCGACAGTTTCACAGATACGCAGTATTTT. Protein sequence: CASSPDSFTDTQYF.

The chain combines TRBV5-1 with TRBJ2-1; no definite D call. The V gene lost 1 base and the J gene lost 7 bases, with 6 bases spanning the gap. Germline-derived CDR1 and CDR2 are SGHRS and YFSETQ. The CDR3 has 12 amino acids. CDR3 coding DNA: TGCGCCAGCAGCTTGATGGCAAATGAGCAGTTCTTC. It yields the protein CASSLMANEQFF.

In its sample, this clone was seen a few times. This sequence joins TRBV25-1 and TRBJ2-1; D gene unclear. The V end was cut by 3 bases, the J end by 7 bases, with 7 bases between. Germline loops: CDR1 MGHDK, CDR2 SYGVNS. This CDR3 spans 12 amino acids. Here the CDR3 reads CASSELGNEQFF. In DNA form, the CDR3 reads TGTGCCAGCAGTGAGCTGGGAAATGAGCAGTTCTTC.

This clone was counted between two and nine times. The rearrangement joins TRBV29-1 to TRBJ2-3, with 8 bases identical to TRBD1. Trimming took 5 bases from V and 5 from J; bases not matched to a gene: 12. This CDR3 has 15 amino acids. The V gene's germline CDR1 is SQVTM and CDR2 ANQGSEA. The CDR3 is CSVQGASSSVDTQYF. Written as DNA, the CDR3 is TGCAGCGTTCAGGGGGCATCCTCTTCGGTAGATACGCAGTATTTT.

The chain uses TRBV7-3 and TRBJ2-3, with no clear D. V dropped 8 bases and J dropped 2 bases, with 5 bases sitting between them. The CDR3 is 11 amino acids. Looked up from germline, CDR1 is SGHTA and CDR2 is FQGTGA. The CDR3 DNA is TGTGCCAGCGGAAACACAGATACGCAGTATTTT. Its protein is CASGNTDTQYF.

This clone was counted between two and nine times. The chain employs TRBV7-2 and TRBJ1-1, with D possibly being TRBD1 (5 bases). The CDR3 totals 15 residues. Germline V gene lookup returns CDR1 SGHTA and CDR2 FQGNSA. Trimming left V 0 bases short and J 2 bases short, with 10 bases between. The DNA for the CDR3 is TGTGCCAGCAGCTTAGCGAGAGGGGATAACACTGAAGCTTTCTTT. Protein sequence: CASSLARGDNTEAFF. Full variable domain (remainder filled in from reference TRBV7-2 and TRBJ1-1): GAGVSQSPSNKVTEKGKDVELRCDPISGHTALYWYRQSLGQGLEFLIYFQGNSAPDKSGLPSDRFSAERTGGSVSTLTIQRTQQEDSAVYLCASSLARGDNTEAFFGQGTRLTVV.

This clone occurred many times. The chain employs TRBV14 and TRBJ2-2, with D hard to call. The CDR3 sequence is 15 residues long. CDR1 SGHDN and CDR2 FVKESK come from the germline V gene. Trimming stripped 5 bases from V and 4 bases from J, with 14 bases between. CDR3 in DNA: TGTGCCAGCAGCGTCCAACGGATCGGCACCGGGGAGCTGTTTTTT. Residues: CASSVQRIGTGELFF.

The chain employs TRBV7-2 and TRBJ2-7; 11 bases are a match to TRBD2. Germline V gene sequence: CDR1 SGHTA, CDR2 FQGNSA. Trimming took 5 bases from V and 5 from J; bases not matched to a gene: 5. The CDR3 loop spans 14 amino acids. The CDR3 loop is CASSPRLAGNEQYF. The CDR3 nucleotides read TGTGCCAGCAGCCCGAGACTAGCGGGAAACGAGCAGTACTTC. The full variable domain, in which reference TRBV7-2 and TRBJ2-7 provide the parts outside the CDR3, is GAGVSQSPSNKVTEKGKDVELRCDPISGHTALYWYRQSLGQGLEFLIYFQGNSAPDKSGLPSDRFSAERTGGSVSTLTIQRTQQEDSAVYLCASSPRLAGNEQYFGPGTRLTVT.

This clone was seen a few times. This sequence joins TRBV7-9 and TRBJ2-1, with 8 nucleotides matching TRBD2. CDR3 size: 17 residues. Germline assignment: CDR1 SEHNR and CDR2 FQNEAQ (reference sequence). The trim removed 5 bases at V and 0 bases at J, leaving 9 bases unmatched. CDR3 sequence reads: CASSRAGGRSSYNEQFF. The CDR3, as DNA: TGTGCCAGCAGCCGGGCGGGAGGCAGAAGCTCCTACAATGAGCAGTTCTTC.

This sequence joins TRBV7-2 and TRBJ2-1; no reliable D call. With 4 bases removed from V and 8 bases from J, the gap between germline ends came to 12 bases. The length of the CDR3 is 13 residues. Germline V gene lookup returns CDR1 SGHTA and CDR2 FQGNSA. Written as DNA, the CDR3 is TGTGCCAGCAGCTCGGTCCAGTACGATGAGCAGTTCTTC. This codes for CASSSVQYDEQFF.

The J gene is TRBJ2-1, the V gene TRBV6-5; D uncertain. The V gene lost 7 bases and the J gene lost 4 bases, with 17 bases spanning the gap. Germline lookup yields CDR1 MNHEY and CDR2 SVGAGI. The CDR3 loop spans 15 amino acids. The CDR3 DNA reads TGTGCCAGCACCCGGACCCGAGCGACTTACAATGAGCAGTTCTTC. As protein: CASTRTRATYNEQFF.

This sequence joins TRBV7-9 and TRBJ2-3; 7 nucleotides align to TRBD1. CDR3 size: 15 residues. With 4 bases clipped from V and 6 bases from J, the junction kept 10 bases outside the gene matches. From germline, CDR1 is SEHNR and CDR2 FQNEAQ (reference sequence). CDR3 residues: CASSSGQVTLDTQYF. CDR3 coding DNA: TGTGCCAGCAGCTCTGGACAGGTGACGCTCGATACGCAGTATTTT.

This clone was detected a few times. This chain joins TRBV30 and TRBJ2-5; 7 bases match TRBD2. The V and J ends lost 3 bases and 3 bases, in that order; junction bases with no gene match: 7. The CDR3 spans 14 residues. Germline V gives CDR1 GTSNPN, CDR2 SVGIG (reference sequence). CDR3 protein: CAWRAGLYKETQYF. CDR3 nucleotide sequence: TGTGCCTGGAGGGCGGGACTATACAAAGAGACCCAGTACTTC.

This clone was observed a few times. The chain employs TRBV4-2 and TRBJ1-6; TRBD1 might be the D (5 bases). Trimming cost V 0 bases and J 6 bases, with 12 bases left between them. Per the germline V gene, CDR1 is LGHNA and CDR2 is YNFKEQ. The CDR3 loop spans 16 amino acids. The DNA for the CDR3 is TGTGCCAGCAGCCAAGATCGGAGCAGGGTTAATTCACCCCTCCACTTT. This codes for CASSQDRSRVNSPLHF.